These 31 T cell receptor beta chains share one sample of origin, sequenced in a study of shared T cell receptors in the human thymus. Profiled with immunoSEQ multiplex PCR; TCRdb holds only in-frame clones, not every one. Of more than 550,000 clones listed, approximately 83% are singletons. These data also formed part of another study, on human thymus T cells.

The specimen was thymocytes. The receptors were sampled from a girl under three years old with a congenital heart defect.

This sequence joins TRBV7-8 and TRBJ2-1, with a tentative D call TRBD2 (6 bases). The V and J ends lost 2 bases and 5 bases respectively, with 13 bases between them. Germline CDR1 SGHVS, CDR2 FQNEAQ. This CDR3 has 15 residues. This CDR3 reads CASSLSGWEDNEQFF. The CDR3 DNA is TGTGCCAGCAGCTTATCAGGGTGGGAGGACAATGAGCAGTTCTTC.

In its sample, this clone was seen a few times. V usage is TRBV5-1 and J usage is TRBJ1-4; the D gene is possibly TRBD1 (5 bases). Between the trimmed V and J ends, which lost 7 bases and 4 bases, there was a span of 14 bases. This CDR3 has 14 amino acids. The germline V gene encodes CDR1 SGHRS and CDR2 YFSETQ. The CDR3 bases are TGCGCCAGCTCCAGGGTCAATTTTAATGAAAAACTGTTTTTT. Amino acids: CASSRVNFNEKLFF.

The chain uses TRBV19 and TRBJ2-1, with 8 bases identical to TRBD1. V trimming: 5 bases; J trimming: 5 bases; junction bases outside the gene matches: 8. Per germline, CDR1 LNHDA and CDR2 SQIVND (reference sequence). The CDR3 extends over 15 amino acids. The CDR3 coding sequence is TGTGCCAGTAGTCCCCCAGGGGGCGAGAACAATGAGCAGTTCTTC. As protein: CASSPPGGENNEQFF.

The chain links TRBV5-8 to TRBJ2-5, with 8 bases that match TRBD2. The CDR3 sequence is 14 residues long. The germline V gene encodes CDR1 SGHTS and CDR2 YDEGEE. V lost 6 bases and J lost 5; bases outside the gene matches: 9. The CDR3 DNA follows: TGTGCCAGCATCCCCCGGGAGGGGGAGGAGACCCAGTACTTC. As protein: CASIPREGEETQYF.

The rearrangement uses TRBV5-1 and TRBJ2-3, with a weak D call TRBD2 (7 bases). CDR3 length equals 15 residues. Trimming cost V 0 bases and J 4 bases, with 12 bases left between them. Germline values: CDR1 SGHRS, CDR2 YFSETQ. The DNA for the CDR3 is TGCGCCAGCAGCTTGGGGGGGGGCGTCCCAGATACGCAGTATTTT. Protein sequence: CASSLGGGVPDTQYF.

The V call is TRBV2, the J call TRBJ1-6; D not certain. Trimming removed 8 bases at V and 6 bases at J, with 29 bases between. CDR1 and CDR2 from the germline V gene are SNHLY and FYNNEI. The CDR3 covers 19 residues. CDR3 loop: CASGAVDSPRGSPNSPLHF. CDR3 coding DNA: TGTGCCAGCGGAGCGGTGGATTCGCCCCGGGGAAGTCCTAATTCACCCCTCCACTTT. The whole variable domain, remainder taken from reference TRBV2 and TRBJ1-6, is EPEVTQTPSHQVTQMGQEVILRCVPISNHLYFYWYRQILGQKVEFLVSFYNNEISEKSEIFDDQFSVERPDGSNFTLKIRSTKLEDSAMYFCASGAVDSPRGSPNSPLHFGNGTRLTVT.

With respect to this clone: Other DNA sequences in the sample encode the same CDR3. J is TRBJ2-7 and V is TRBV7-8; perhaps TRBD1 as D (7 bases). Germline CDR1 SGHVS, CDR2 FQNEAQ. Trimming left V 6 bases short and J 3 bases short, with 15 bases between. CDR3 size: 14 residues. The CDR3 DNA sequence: TGTGCCAGCAGTCCAGGGGGGCTCGGCTACGAGCAGTACTTC. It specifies CASSPGGLGYEQYF.

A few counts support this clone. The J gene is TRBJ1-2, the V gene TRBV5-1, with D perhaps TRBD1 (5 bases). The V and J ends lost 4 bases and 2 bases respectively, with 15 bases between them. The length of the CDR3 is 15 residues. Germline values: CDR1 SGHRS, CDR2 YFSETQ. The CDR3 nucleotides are TGCGCCAGCAGCGGGGGGACCCCGGACAACTATGGCTACACCTTC. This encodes CASSGGTPDNYGYTF.

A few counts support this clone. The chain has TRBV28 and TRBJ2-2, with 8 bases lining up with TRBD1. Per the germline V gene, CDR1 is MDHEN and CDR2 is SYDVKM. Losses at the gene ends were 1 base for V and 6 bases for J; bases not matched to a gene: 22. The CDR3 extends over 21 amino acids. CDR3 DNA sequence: TGTGCCAGCAGTTTATACTACACCGGACCACCTCGAAAGGACAGGGCCGGGGAGCTGTTTTTT. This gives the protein CASSLYYTGPPRKDRAGELFF.

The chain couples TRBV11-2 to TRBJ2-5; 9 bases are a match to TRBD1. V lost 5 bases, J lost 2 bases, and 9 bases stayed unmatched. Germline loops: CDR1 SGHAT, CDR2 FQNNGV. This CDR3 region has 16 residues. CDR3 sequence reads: CASSGHRGLTQETQYF. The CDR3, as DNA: TGTGCCAGCAGCGGTCACAGGGGGCTAACTCAAGAGACCCAGTACTTC. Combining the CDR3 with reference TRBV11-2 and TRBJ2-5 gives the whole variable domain EAGVAQSPRYKIIEKRQSVAFWCNPISGHATLYWYQQILGQGPKLLIQFQNNGVVDDSQLPKDRFSAERLKGVDSTLKIQPAKLEDSAVYLCASSGHRGLTQETQYFGPGTRLLVL.

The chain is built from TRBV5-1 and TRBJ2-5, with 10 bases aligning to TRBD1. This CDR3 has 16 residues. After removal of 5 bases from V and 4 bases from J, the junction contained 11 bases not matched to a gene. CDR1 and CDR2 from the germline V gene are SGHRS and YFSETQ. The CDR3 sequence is CASRILRDRGSETQYF. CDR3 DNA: TGCGCCAGCAGAATACTCCGGGACAGGGGATCAGAGACCCAGTACTTC. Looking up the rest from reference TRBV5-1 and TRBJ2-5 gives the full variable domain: KAGVTQTPRYLIKTRGQQVTLSCSPISGHRSVSWYQQTPGQGLQFLFEYFSETQRNKGNFPGRFSGRQFSNSRSEMNVSTLELGDSALYLCASRILRDRGSETQYFGPGTRLLVL.

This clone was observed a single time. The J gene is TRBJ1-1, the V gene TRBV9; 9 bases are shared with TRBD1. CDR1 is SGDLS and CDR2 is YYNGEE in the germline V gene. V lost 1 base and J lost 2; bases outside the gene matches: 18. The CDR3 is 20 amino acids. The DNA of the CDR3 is TGTGCCAGCAGCGTAAGGGTTATTCCTCTGCCGGGACAGGGCAACACTGAAGCTTTCTTT. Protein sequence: CASSVRVIPLPGQGNTEAFF. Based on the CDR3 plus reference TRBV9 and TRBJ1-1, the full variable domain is DSGVTQTPKHLITATGQRVTLRCSPRSGDLSVYWYQQSLDQGLQFLIQYYNGEERAKGNILERFSAQQFPDLHSELNLSSLELGDSALYFCASSVRVIPLPGQGNTEAFFGQGTRLTVV.

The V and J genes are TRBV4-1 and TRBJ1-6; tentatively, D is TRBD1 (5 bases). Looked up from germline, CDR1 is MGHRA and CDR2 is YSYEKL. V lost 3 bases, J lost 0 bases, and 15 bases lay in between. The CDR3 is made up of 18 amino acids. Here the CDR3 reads CASSQGPLPSSYNSPLHF. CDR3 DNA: TGCGCCAGCAGCCAGGGGCCTCTTCCGAGCTCCTATAATTCACCCCTCCACTTT.

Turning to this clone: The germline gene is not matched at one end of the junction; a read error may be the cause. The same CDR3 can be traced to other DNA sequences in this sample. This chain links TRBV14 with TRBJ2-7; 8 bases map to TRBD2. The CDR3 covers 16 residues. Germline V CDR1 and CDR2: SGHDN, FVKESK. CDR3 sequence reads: CASSQVAGYISYEQYF. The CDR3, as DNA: TGCGCCAGCAGCCAGGTAGCGGGGTATATCTCCTACGAGCAGTACTTC.

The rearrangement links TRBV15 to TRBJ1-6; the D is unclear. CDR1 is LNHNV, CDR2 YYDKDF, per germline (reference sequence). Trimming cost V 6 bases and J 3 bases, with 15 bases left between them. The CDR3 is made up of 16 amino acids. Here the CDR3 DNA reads TGTGCCACCAGTGATCCGCGCCGGGGCTATAATTCACCCCTCCACTTT. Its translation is CATSDPRRGYNSPLHF.

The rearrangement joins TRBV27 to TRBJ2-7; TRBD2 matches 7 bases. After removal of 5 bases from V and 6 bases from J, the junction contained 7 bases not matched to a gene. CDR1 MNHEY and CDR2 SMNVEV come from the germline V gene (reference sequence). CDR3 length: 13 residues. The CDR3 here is CASSGGEVTEQYF. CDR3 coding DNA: TGTGCCAGCAGTGGGGGGGAGGTTACCGAGCAGTACTTC.

The CDR3 here is CASSLPGRYGYTF. The CDR3 region has the DNA TGTGCCAGCAGCTTACCGGGGAGGTATGGCTACACCTTC. The rearrangement joins TRBV7-2 to TRBJ1-2; D is unresolved. The V and J ends lost 2 bases and 5 bases respectively, with 9 bases between them. The germline V gene has CDR1 SGHTA and CDR2 FQGNSA. This CDR3 contains 13 residues.

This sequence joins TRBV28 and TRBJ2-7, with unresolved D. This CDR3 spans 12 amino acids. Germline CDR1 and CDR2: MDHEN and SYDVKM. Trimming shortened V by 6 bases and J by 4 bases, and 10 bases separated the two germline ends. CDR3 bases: TGTGCCAGCAGCCATGACAAATACGAGCAGTACTTC. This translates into CASSHDKYEQYF.

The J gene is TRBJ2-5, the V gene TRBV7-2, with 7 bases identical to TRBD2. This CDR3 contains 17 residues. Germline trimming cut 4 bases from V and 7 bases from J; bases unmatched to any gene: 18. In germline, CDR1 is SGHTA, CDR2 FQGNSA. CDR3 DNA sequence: TGTGCCAGCAGCTCCGGGGGGTCTCGGGGCCCGATTGGGACCCAGTACTTC. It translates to CASSSGGSRGPIGTQYF.

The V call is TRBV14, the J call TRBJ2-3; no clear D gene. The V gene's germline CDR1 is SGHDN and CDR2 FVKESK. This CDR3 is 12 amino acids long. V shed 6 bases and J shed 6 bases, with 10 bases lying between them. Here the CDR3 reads CASSPRWDTQYF. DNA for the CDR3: TGTGCCAGCAGTCCCAGGTGGGATACGCAGTATTTT.

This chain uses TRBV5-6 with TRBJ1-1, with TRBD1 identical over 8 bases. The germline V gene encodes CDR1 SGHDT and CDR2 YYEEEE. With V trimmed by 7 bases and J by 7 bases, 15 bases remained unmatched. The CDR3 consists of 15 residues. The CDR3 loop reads CASLDRDRSLIEAFF. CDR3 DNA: TGTGCCAGCCTTGATCGGGACAGGAGCCTGATTGAAGCTTTCTTT.

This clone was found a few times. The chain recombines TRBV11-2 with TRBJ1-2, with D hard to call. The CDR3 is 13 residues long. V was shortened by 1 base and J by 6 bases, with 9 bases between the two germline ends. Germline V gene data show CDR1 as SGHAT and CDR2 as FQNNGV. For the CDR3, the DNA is TGTGCCAGCAGCTTAGGTGCTACTGATGGCTACACCTTC. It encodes CASSLGATDGYTF.

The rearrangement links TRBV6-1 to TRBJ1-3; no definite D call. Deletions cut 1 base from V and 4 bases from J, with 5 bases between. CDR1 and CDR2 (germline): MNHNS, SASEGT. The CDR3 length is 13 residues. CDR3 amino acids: CASSEVMGNTIYF. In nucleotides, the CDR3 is TGTGCCAGCAGTGAAGTCATGGGAAACACCATATATTTT.

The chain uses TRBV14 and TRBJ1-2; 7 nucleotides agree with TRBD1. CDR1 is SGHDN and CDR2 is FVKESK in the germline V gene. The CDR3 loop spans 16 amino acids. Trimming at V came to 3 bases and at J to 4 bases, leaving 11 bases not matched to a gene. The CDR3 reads CASSHDQNRGLYGYTF. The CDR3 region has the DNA TGTGCCAGCAGCCACGATCAGAACAGGGGTCTCTATGGCTACACCTTC.

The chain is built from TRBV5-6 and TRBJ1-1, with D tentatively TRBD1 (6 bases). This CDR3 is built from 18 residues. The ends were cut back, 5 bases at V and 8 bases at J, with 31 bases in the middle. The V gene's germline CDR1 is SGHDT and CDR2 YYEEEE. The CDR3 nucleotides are TGTGCCAGCAGTTCTGAAGGGACACGGAATTTCTCTCTAAGAGAAGCTTTCTTT. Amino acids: CASSSEGTRNFSLREAFF.

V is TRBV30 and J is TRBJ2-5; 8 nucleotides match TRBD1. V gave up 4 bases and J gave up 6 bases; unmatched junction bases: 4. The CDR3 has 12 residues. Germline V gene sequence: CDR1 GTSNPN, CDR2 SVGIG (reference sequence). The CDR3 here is CAWTDRGQTQYF. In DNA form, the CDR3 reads TGTGCCTGGACTGACAGGGGACAGACCCAGTACTTC.

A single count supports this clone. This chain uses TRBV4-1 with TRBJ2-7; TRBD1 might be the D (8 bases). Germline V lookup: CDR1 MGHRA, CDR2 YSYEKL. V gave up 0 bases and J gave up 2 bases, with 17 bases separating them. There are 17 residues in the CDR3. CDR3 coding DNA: TGCGCCAGCAGCCAAGATCTGAGCGGGACAGGAACCTACGAGCAGTACTTC. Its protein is CASSQDLSGTGTYEQYF.

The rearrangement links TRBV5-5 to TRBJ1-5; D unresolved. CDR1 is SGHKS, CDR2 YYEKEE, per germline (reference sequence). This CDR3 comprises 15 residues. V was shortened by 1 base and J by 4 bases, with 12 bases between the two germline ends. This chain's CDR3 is CASSLSGFGNQPQHF. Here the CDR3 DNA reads TGTGCCAGCAGCTTGTCGGGTTTTGGGAATCAGCCCCAGCATTTT.

CDR3: CASSSQTGHPSEVYEQYF. The DNA of the CDR3 is TGTGCCAGCAGCTCACAGACAGGGCACCCCTCTGAGGTCTACGAGCAGTACTTC. The rearrangement joins TRBV11-2 to TRBJ2-7, with 7 bases matching TRBD1. The V and J ends lost 4 bases and 3 bases, in that order; junction bases with no gene match: 18. Germline V CDR1 and CDR2: SGHAT, FQNNGV. This CDR3 is 18 amino acids long.

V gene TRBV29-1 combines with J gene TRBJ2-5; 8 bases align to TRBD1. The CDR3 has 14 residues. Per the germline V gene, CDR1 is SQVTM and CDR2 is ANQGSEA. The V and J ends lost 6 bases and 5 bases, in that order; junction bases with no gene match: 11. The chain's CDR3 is CSVRKPDRDETQYF. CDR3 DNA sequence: TGCAGCGTCCGAAAACCGGACAGGGATGAGACCCAGTACTTC.

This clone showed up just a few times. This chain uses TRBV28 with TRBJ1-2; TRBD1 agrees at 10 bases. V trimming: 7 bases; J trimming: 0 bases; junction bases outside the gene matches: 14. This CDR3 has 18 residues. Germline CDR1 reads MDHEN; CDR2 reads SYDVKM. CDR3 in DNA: TGTGCCAGCAAAAAGACAGGGGGCACTCGTGGAGCTAACTATGGCTACACCTTC. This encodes CASKKTGGTRGANYGYTF.